This T cell receptor beta chain was documented in a study of human T cells and chemical hapten exposure. Study-level information: All patients underwent weekly scalp dosing with diphenylcyclopropenone for the full roughly 25-week study. General observations from the study: With regard to DPC sensitization, TCRs above 1 in 1000 frequency did not change.

One entry per CDR3 protein, called by TCRdb with MiXCR from the RACE reads. In the table there are around 50,000 distinct CDR3 sequences, 9% to 9.5% of which are singletons. The time point here: patch test 1, 2 weeks after DPC sensitization. Sample treatment: therapeutic diphenylcyclopropenone sensitization with weekly scalp DPC. The V end was cut by 4 bases, the J end by 6 bases, with 15 bases between. Germline V gene sequence: CDR1 LGHDT, CDR2 YNNKEL (reference sequence). CDR3 length equals 14 residues. This clonotype was detected many times. Its antigen is currently unknown. The sequences come from whole blood, collected in connection with sensitization to the hapten diphenylcyclopropenone (DPC). This TCR came from a woman in her forties or fifties with alopecia areata. Some clones in this sample may be carry-over from other donors' samples. The V and J genes are TRBV3-1 and TRBJ1-1; unclear D gene. CDR3 in DNA: TGTGCCAGCAGCCTAGGGCGGGGTCTCTCTGAAGCTTTCTTT. Protein product: CASSLGRGLSEAFF. Based on the CDR3 plus reference TRBV3-1 and TRBJ1-1, the full variable domain is DTAVSQTPKYLVTQMGNDKSIKCEQNLGHDTMYWYKQDSKKFLKIMFSYNNKELIINETVPNRFSPKSPDKAHLNLHINSLELGDSAVYFCASSLGRGLSEAFFGQGTRLTVV.